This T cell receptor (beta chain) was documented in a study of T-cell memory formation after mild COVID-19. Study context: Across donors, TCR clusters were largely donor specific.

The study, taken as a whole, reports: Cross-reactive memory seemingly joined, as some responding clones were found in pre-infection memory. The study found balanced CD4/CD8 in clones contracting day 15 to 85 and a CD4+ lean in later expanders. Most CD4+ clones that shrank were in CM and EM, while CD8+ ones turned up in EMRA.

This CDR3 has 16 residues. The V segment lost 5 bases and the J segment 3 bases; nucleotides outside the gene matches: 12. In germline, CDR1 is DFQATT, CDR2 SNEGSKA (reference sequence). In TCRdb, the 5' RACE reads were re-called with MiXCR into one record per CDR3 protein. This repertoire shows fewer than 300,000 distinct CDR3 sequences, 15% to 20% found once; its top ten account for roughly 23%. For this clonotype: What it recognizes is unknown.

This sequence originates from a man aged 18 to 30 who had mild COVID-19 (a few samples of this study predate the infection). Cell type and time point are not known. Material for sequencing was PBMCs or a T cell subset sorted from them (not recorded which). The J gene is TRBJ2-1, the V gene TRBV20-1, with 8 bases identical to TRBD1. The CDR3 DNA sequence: TGCAGTGCTCACCTAAGGGACAGGACAGTCTACAATGAGCAGTTCTTC. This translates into CSAHLRDRTVYNEQFF.